This TCR beta chain was profiled in a study of identical twins. Broader study findings: A lower insertion count was a feature of abundant cord blood beta clonotypes, with no such feature in memory repertoires.

About this clonotype itself: Its target is not known.

This CDR3 spans 15 amino acids. Trimming removed 5 bases from V and 4 bases from J, with 14 bases in between. A universal primer site arose from template switching, and cDNA bore unique molecular identifiers. TCRdb redid the calling of the 5' RACE reads with MiXCR, one entry per CDR3 protein. This sample has under 900,000 distinct CDR3 sequences, with over 9% found just once. The data were also submitted as part of a second study, on yellow fever vaccine responses in identical twins.

The sequencing input was PBMCs. The chain carries TRBV12-3 or TRBV12-4 and TRBJ2-2, with D perhaps matching TRBD1 (6 bases). The TCR originated in a woman between 18 and 29 years old in good health. The CDR3: CASSRSGQFTGELFF. The CDR3 region has the DNA TGTGCCAGCAGTAGGAGCGGACAGTTCACCGGGGAGCTGTTTTTT.